The source of this TCR beta chain is a study of T cell clonotyping in hematopoietic cell transplantation. The germline CDR1 and CDR2 sequences are SGDLS and YYNGEE. The CDR3 sequence is 14 residues long. Trimming left V 3 bases short and J 6 bases short, with 15 bases between. A remark on this clone: The antigen remains unidentified.

The table came from immunoSEQ multiplex PCR; TCRdb's copy has only in-frame clones and leaves some out. The sample lists tens of thousands of clones, 85% to 95% occurring once. Study results and caveats: Few recipient clonotypes overlapped donors; over 95% were de novo at given depth. Recipient TCR diversity dropped after transplant; expanded clonotypes rose from day 30 to 180. Graft donor and pretransplant recipient Inverse Simpson Index values predicted broader posttransplant TCR diversity.

The gene calls are TRBV9 and TRBJ1-2; no clear D. Sequencing was done on a sample of peripheral blood mononuclear cells. The source is a woman aged 45-60 years in good health. Some clones in this sample may be carry-over from other donors' samples. The CDR3 sequence: CASSGHLLGDGYTF. In nucleotides, the CDR3 is TGTGCCAGCAGCGGACACTTACTCGGGGATGGCTACACCTTC.